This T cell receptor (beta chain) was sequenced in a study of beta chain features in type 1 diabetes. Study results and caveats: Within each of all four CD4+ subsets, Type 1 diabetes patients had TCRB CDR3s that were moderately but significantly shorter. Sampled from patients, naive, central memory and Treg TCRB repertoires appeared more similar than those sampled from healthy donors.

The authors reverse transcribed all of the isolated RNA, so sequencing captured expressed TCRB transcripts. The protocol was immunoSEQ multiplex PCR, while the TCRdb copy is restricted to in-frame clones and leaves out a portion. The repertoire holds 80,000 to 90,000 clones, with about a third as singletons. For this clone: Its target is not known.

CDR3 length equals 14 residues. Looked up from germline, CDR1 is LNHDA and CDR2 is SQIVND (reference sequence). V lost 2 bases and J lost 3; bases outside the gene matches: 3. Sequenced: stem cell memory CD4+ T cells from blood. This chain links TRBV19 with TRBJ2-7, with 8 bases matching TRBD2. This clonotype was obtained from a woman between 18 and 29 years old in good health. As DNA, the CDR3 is TGTGCCAGTAGTATAAGGCTAGCGGGCTACGAGCAGTACTTC. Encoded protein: CASSIRLAGYEQYF.